This T cell receptor (beta chain) was identified in a study of STAT5B mutations in CD4+ large granular lymphocyte leukemia. This table comes from immunoSEQ multiplex PCR, and its TCRdb copy is limited to in-frame clones, with some not included. The data hold about 35,000 clones, with roughly 76% observed a single time. CDR1 MDHEN and CDR2 SYDVKM come from the germline V gene. The ends lost 3 bases at V and 6 bases at J; junction bases unmatched: 3. The CDR3 is made up of 14 amino acids. In the case of this clone: Its target is not known.

Study-level results: Top patient clones used TRBV06 genes more often: 8/27 versus 2/35 in controls. Without HLA matching, higher CD4+ than CD8+ T-LGLL clonality could reflect small sample size.

The chain combines TRBV28 with TRBJ2-7; 12 nucleotides align to TRBD2. The sequenced sample was CD4+ T cells from blood buffy coats. This receptor was obtained from a human donor in good health. CDR3 DNA sequence: TGTGCCAGCAGTTTGGCTAGCGGGAGGGGCGAGCAGTACTTC. Its translation is CASSLASGRGEQYF.